The 26 T cell receptor beta chains given below trace back to one sample, sequenced in a study of blood T cells in healthy people across ages. For the second PCR, which ran for about 7 to 11 cycles, a sample-barcoded 5' primer and a J-beta primer mix were used. TCRdb called the 5' RACE reads again in MiXCR, with one record for every CDR3 protein. The data hold about 1,800,000 distinct CDR3 sequences, with roughly 28% observed a single time. Source material: blood. The receptors shown here come from a woman aged 25 to 39 in good health.

This clonotype was recorded a few times. The chain carries TRBV7-2 and TRBJ1-2; D not certain. Germline values: CDR1 SGHTA, CDR2 FQGNSA. Trimming cost V 5 bases and J 0 bases, with 10 bases left between them. The CDR3 is 14 residues long. This chain's CDR3 is CASSPPGPNYGYTF. Written as DNA, the CDR3 is TGTGCCAGCAGCCCCCCCGGACCTAACTATGGCTACACCTTC.

V is TRBV24-1 and J is TRBJ2-1; perhaps TRBD2 as D (5 bases). This CDR3 spans 16 amino acids. The germline gives CDR1 KGHDR, CDR2 SFDVKD. The germline V and J ends were trimmed by 4 bases and 6 bases, with 18 bases remaining between them. CDR3 DNA: TGTGCCACCAGTGACCCTCGGACTCGAATGGGCAATGAGCAGTTCTTC. It encodes CATSDPRTRMGNEQFF.

This chain links TRBV12-3 or TRBV12-4 with TRBJ2-3; TRBD1 or TRBD2 may be the D gene (5 bases each). The CDR3 length is 14 residues. The ends were cut back, 5 bases at V and 6 bases at J, with 15 bases in the middle. Written as DNA, the CDR3 is TGTGCCAGCAGTATTGGGACCCCTTCTGATACGCAGTATTTT. Protein product: CASSIGTPSDTQYF.

This clonotype has only a few counts. An end of the junction does not agree with germline; a read error may underlie this. The chain is built from TRBV20-1 and TRBJ1-5, with D uncertain. Germline-derived CDR1 and CDR2 are DFQATT and SNEGSKA (reference sequence). CDR3 length equals 13 residues. Here the CDR3 DNA reads TGCAGTGCGAGAGAGGGTTCAGCTCAGCCCCAGCATTTT. Its protein product is CSAREGSAQPQHF.

There are a few counts of this clonotype. CDR3 loop: CASSYRGPSGAFF. The DNA for the CDR3 is TGTGCCAGCAGTTACCGGGGGCCTTCGGGGGCTTTCTTT. The rearrangement joins TRBV6-5 to TRBJ1-1; maybe TRBD1 (6 bases). The CDR3 totals 13 residues. Trimming pared 2 bases from V and 11 bases from J, leaving 15 bases between. The germline V gene encodes CDR1 MNHEY and CDR2 SVGAGI.

On this clonotype itself: Being one base from a much bigger clone, this may be a read error. V usage is TRBV20-1 and J usage is TRBJ2-4; D might be TRBD2 (7 bases). This CDR3 has 15 amino acids. CDR1 is DFQATT, CDR2 SNEGSKA, per germline (reference sequence). The CDR3 DNA follows: TGCAGTGCTAGAGATCGCGGGGGCTACAAAAACATTCGGTACTTC. Amino acid sequence: CSARDRGGYKNIRYF.

This clonotype showed up just a few times. A much larger clonotype is one base distant, so this may be a read error. The chain links TRBV12-3 or TRBV12-4 to TRBJ2-5; 7 nucleotides align to TRBD1. The junction had 13 bases not matched to a gene; V was cut back by 4 bases and J by 11 bases. The CDR3 length is 14 residues. The CDR3 DNA follows: TGTGCCAGCAGTTGGACAGGAGTTCTCTACGGGCAGTACTTC. Translation: CASSWTGVLYGQYF.

V and J are TRBV15 and TRBJ1-2, with unresolved D. Germline V gene lookup returns CDR1 LNHNV and CDR2 YYDKDF (reference sequence). CDR3 length: 16 amino acids. V lost 3 bases and J 2 bases, leaving 16 bases between the germline ends. Here the CDR3 reads CATSRGGQTANYGYTF. Here the CDR3 DNA reads TGTGCCACCAGCAGGGGCGGGCAGACCGCGAACTATGGCTACACCTTC.

The V gene is TRBV6-6, the J gene TRBJ2-5; tentatively, D is TRBD1 or TRBD2 (7 bases each). The J call is uncertain, as TRBJ2-7 better fits the DNA end. Germline V lookup: CDR1 MNHNY, CDR2 SVGAGI (reference sequence). This CDR3 has 14 amino acids. The CDR3 spells CASRQAGQSYEQYF. The DNA for the CDR3 is TGTGCCAGCAGGCAAGCGGGACAGAGCTACGAGCAGTACTTC.

The genes are TRBV11-2 and TRBJ2-5; tentatively, D is TRBD1 (6 bases). Germline loops: CDR1 SGHAT, CDR2 FQNNGV. Between the trimmed V and J ends, which lost 4 bases and 11 bases, there was a span of 23 bases. CDR3 length: 15 residues. CDR3 sequence (DNA): TGTGCCAGCAGCTCCTGGGGACACGGACAAAGTGAGCAGTACTTC. It yields the protein CASSSWGHGQSEQYF. The full variable domain, with the rest looked up from reference TRBV11-2 and TRBJ2-5, is EAGVAQSPRYKIIEKRQSVAFWCNPISGHATLYWYQQILGQGPKLLIQFQNNGVVDDSQLPKDRFSAERLKGVDSTLKIQPAKLEDSAVYLCASSSWGHGQSEQYFGPGTRLLVL.

The rearrangement links TRBV7-9 to TRBJ2-3; D call uncertain. Looked up from germline, CDR1 is SEHNR and CDR2 is FQNEAQ (reference sequence). This CDR3 spans 13 amino acids. Trimming stripped 5 bases from V and 5 bases from J, with 11 bases between. The CDR3 region is CASSPSGIDTQYF. The CDR3 DNA is TGTGCCAGCAGCCCATCCGGAATAGATACGCAGTATTTT.

The chain recombines TRBV10-3 with TRBJ1-1, with D unresolved. V was cut by 2 bases and J by 4 bases, with 14 bases left in between. This CDR3 region has 15 residues. Germline lookup yields CDR1 ENHRY and CDR2 SYGVKD. The CDR3 protein is CAISEGPNGGTEAFF. The CDR3 coding sequence is TGTGCCATCAGTGAGGGTCCTAATGGAGGCACTGAAGCTTTCTTT.

The chain joins TRBV5-5 to TRBJ2-2; the D gene is possibly TRBD2 (5 bases). The CDR3 is 15 residues long. CDR1 SGHKS and CDR2 YYEKEE come from the germline V gene (reference sequence). V lost 2 bases and J 6 bases, leaving 14 bases between the germline ends. This CDR3 reads CASSLLLLVPGELFF. The CDR3 DNA reads TGTGCCAGCAGCTTATTGCTACTAGTCCCCGGGGAGCTGTTTTTT.

J is TRBJ2-3 and V is TRBV2; no clear D gene. Looked up from germline, CDR1 is SNHLY and CDR2 is FYNNEI. V lost 10 bases and J lost 2, with 13 bases in between. This CDR3 region has 13 residues. CDR3: CATRKEYTDTQYF. Written as DNA, the CDR3 is TGTGCCACCAGGAAGGAGTACACAGATACGCAGTATTTT.

This clonotype was seen at least ten times. The chain combines TRBV28 with TRBJ2-5, with 9 bases lining up with TRBD1. Trimming cost V 5 bases and J 4 bases; bases outside gene matches: 8. This CDR3 region has 15 residues. In germline, CDR1 is MDHEN, CDR2 SYDVKM. This CDR3 reads CASSTLQGAGETQYF. The CDR3 DNA reads TGTGCCAGCAGTACCTTACAGGGGGCTGGAGAGACCCAGTACTTC.

This clonotype was detected a few times. The V and J genes are TRBV9 and TRBJ1-1; D not resolved. Per germline, CDR1 SGDLS and CDR2 YYNGEE. This CDR3 is built from 12 residues. V lost 3 bases to trimming and J lost 6 bases, with 9 bases between them. DNA for the CDR3: TGTGCCAGCAGCGGTGACAAGCCTGAAGCTTTCTTT. Translating gives CASSGDKPEAFF.

This clonotype was counted only a few times. The chain combines TRBV3-1 with TRBJ2-7; D gene ambiguous. The ends were cut back, 4 bases at V and 0 bases at J, with 10 bases in the middle. There are 14 residues in the CDR3. From germline, CDR1 is LGHDT and CDR2 YNNKEL (reference sequence). The CDR3 loop is CASSPPGNSYEQYF. CDR3 DNA: TGTGCCAGCAGCCCACCCGGTAACTCCTACGAGCAGTACTTC.

The chain combines TRBV25-1 with TRBJ2-5, with D perhaps given as TRBD1 or TRBD2 (5 bases each). The CDR3 contains 15 residues. The ends were cut back, 3 bases at V and 2 bases at J, with 13 bases in the middle. Germline values: CDR1 MGHDK, CDR2 SYGVNS. The CDR3: CASSEGRAYQETQYF. The CDR3 region has the DNA TGTGCCAGCAGTGAGGGACGGGCGTATCAAGAGACCCAGTACTTC.

The rearrangement uses TRBV6-1 and TRBJ2-7; D gene uncertain. The CDR3 extends over 15 amino acids. Germline loops: CDR1 MNHNS, CDR2 SASEGT. The V and J ends lost 0 bases and 0 bases respectively, with 9 bases between them. The CDR3 DNA sequence: TGTGCCAGCAGTGAAGCTACAGAGAGCTCCTACGAGCAGTACTTC. Its translation: CASSEATESSYEQYF.

This clonotype was seen only a few times. V and J are TRBV20-1 and TRBJ2-1, with TRBD1 matching 7 bases. The CDR3 loop spans 14 amino acids. The J segment lost 2 bases and the V segment lost 1 base, leaving 2 bases of the junction unmatched. The V gene's germline CDR1 is DFQATT and CDR2 SNEGSKA (reference sequence). CDR3 coding DNA: TGCAGTGCTAGAGTGGGGACAGCCTACAATGAGCAGTTCTTC. Its translation: CSARVGTAYNEQFF.

This chain links TRBV12-3 or TRBV12-4 with TRBJ1-5; D is unclear. The ends were cut back, 10 bases at V and 3 bases at J, with 16 bases in the middle. This CDR3 spans 14 amino acids. The CDR3 is CATSTKRDNQPQHF. The CDR3, as DNA: TGTGCCACTTCGACAAAGCGGGACAATCAGCCCCAGCATTTT.

In the case of this clonotype: The junction departs from germline at one end; a sequencing error may be responsible. The chain couples TRBV24-1 to TRBJ2-1; the D gene is possibly TRBD2 (6 bases). Germline-derived CDR1 and CDR2 are KGHDR and SFDVKD. The CDR3 is 15 residues long. CDR3 in amino acids: CAASDYGAGPNEQFF. The CDR3 DNA follows: TGTGCCGCCAGTGATTACGGAGCGGGCCCCAATGAGCAGTTCTTC.

The chain recombines TRBV20-1 with TRBJ2-3; a possible D gene is TRBD2 (5 bases). Trimming removed 3 bases from V and 3 bases from J, with 13 bases in between. There are 14 residues in the CDR3. CDR1 and CDR2 (germline): DFQATT, SNEGSKA (reference sequence). The DNA for the CDR3 is TGCAGTGCTAGGATTTTTGGACTGACAGATACGCAGTATTTT. As protein: CSARIFGLTDTQYF.

Ten or more counts support this clonotype. The chain employs TRBV20-1 and TRBJ2-1, with D unresolved. The CDR3 length is 14 residues. Trimming removed 6 bases from V and 5 bases from J, with 17 bases in between. Germline assignment: CDR1 DFQATT and CDR2 SNEGSKA (reference sequence). Here the CDR3 DNA reads TGCAGTGCGAGACCTTTTAGCCAGAACAATGAGCAGTTCTTC. Protein product: CSARPFSQNNEQFF.

The chain carries TRBV6-4 and TRBJ2-1; 8 bases map to TRBD1. After removal of 0 bases from V and 7 bases from J, the junction contained 8 bases not matched to a gene. CDR3 length: 16 amino acids. Germline CDR1 and CDR2: MRHNA and SNTAGT. CDR3 in DNA: TGTGCCAGCAGTGACTCGATTGGACAGGGTGGGAATGAGCAGTTCTTC. It codes for CASSDSIGQGGNEQFF.

The chain joins TRBV7-9 to TRBJ2-1; TRBD2 matches 12 bases. The tail of the sequence fits TRBJ2-7 better, so the J call may be wrong. CDR3 length: 18 amino acids. The germline gives CDR1 SEHNR, CDR2 FQNEAQ (reference sequence). This CDR3 is CASSGLAGSLGSYNEQYF. The CDR3 DNA is TGTGCCAGCAGCGGACTAGCGGGATCCTTAGGCTCCTACAATGAGCAGTACTTC.